The clone carrying this T cell receptor beta chain was recorded once. Its antigen is unidentified. This sample is part of a study of cytomegalovirus exposure and HLA in healthy donors. Study results and caveats: Association with HLA alleles at 0.05 false discovery rate was found for 17,000 or so TCR beta sequences in a later analysis.

The PCR was carried out with 60 Vbeta primers and 13 Jbeta primers. The assay was immunoSEQ multiplex PCR, and TCRdb's table has in-frame clones only and misses some. The sample consists of around 200,000 clones, approximately 70% of them appearing once. Trimming cost V 1 base and J 7 bases; bases outside gene matches: 6. Per germline, CDR1 LNHNV and CDR2 YYDKDF (reference sequence). This CDR3 region has 14 residues. Sequenced material: PBMCs. The TCR was taken from a man aged 35 to 55 in good health and CMV-seropositive. V is TRBV15 and J is TRBJ1-2; 7 bases map to TRBD1. The chain's CDR3 is CATSRGGGWGGYTF. Here the CDR3 DNA reads TGTGCCACCAGCAGAGGAGGGGGCTGGGGTGGCTACACCTTC.